This entry describes one T cell receptor beta chain. Generated by immunoSEQ multiplex PCR, the TCRdb table keeps only in-frame clones and is missing some. The profile shows fewer than 450,000 clones, more than 75% of them singletons. Germline V gene lookup returns CDR1 LGHNA and CDR2 YSLEER. This CDR3 spans 16 amino acids. The V segment lost 4 bases and the J segment 5 bases; nucleotides outside the gene matches: 10. This sample is part of a study of blood T cell repertoires in COVID-19. Donors of Cohort 3 who recovered were those that had two negative PCRs, clearance, or symptom resolution. The chain is built from TRBV4-3 and TRBJ2-7; 11 nucleotides match TRBD2. The sequencing sample was made of PBMCs or T cells enriched from blood (not recorded which). This clonotype was obtained from a woman under 30 who had recovered from COVID-19. Here the CDR3 reads CASSPRTSGGPNEQYF. The CDR3 DNA is TGCGCCAGCAGCCCCCGAACTAGCGGGGGTCCTAACGAGCAGTACTTC.